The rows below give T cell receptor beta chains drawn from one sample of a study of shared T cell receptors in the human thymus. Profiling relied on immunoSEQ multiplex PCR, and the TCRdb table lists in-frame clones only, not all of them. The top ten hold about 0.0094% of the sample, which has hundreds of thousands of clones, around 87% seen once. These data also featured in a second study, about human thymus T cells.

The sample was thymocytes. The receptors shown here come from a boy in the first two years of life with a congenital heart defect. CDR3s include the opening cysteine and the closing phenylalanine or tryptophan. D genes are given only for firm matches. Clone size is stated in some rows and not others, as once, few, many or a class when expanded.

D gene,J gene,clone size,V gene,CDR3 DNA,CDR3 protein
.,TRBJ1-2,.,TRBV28,TGTGCCAGCACTATCGGCAGGGGCTATGGCTACACCTTC,CASTIGRGYGYTF
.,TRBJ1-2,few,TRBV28,TGTGCCAGCAGTTTAAAGGGGATTCGCTACACCTTC,CASSLKGIRYTF
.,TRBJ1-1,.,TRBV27,TGTGCCAGCAGTACACGTAGCTCTAACGGACAGCGGAACACTGAAGCTTTCTTT,CASSTRSSNGQRNTEAFF
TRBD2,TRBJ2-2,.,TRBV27,TGTGCCAGCACCCTCAGCGGGAAGAACACCGGGGAGCTGTTTTTT,CASTLSGKNTGELFF
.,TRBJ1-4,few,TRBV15,TGTGCCACCAGCAGAGCCAGGGTACCCCTGAATGAAAAACTGTTTTTT,CATSRARVPLNEKLFF
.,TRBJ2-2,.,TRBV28,TGTGCCAGCTCCTTGAATTCAGGGACAAGTTACACCGGGGAGCTGTTTTTT,CASSLNSGTSYTGELFF
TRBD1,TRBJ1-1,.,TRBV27,TGTGCCAGCAGTCCGCCAGGGACAGGGGGGGCGGGCACTGAAGCTTTCTTT,CASSPPGTGGAGTEAFF
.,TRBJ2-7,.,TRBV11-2,TGTGCCAGCAGCTTAGCCAGGGAATCTGGCTCCTACGAGCAGTACTTC,CASSLARESGSYEQYF
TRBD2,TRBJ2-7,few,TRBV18,TGTGCCAGCTCACTGCGGGGACTAGCGGGAGTAAAAGAGCAGTACTTC,CASSLRGLAGVKEQYF
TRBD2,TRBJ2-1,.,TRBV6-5,TGTGCCAGCAGTTTACTAGCGGGAGATTTAAATGAGCAGTTCTTC,CASSLLAGDLNEQFF
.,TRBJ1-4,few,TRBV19,TGTGCCAGTAGTATAGCCCCTCGCGGTGAAAAACTGTTTTTT,CASSIAPRGEKLFF
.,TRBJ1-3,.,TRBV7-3,TGTGCCAGCAGCCTGGGCCCCCGAAACACCATATATTTT,CASSLGPRNTIYF
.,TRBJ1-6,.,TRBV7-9,TGTGCCAGCAGCTTACGCGGGGGCCGGTCCAATTCACCCCTCCACTTT,CASSLRGGRSNSPLHF
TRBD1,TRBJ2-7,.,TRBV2,TGTGCCAGCAGGACAGGGACCCCACCCTACGAGCAGTACTTC,CASRTGTPPYEQYF
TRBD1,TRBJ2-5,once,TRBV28,TGTGCCAGCAGTCAGCGAGGGCAGGGGGTAGAGACCCAGTACTTC,CASSQRGQGVETQYF
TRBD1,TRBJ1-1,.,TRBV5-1,TGCGCCAGCAGCTTGGTCGGGACAGGGGACATGAACACTGAAGCTTTCTTT,CASSLVGTGDMNTEAFF
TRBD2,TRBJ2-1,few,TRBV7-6,TGTGCCAGCAGCTTAGTGCTAGCGGGGGGAAACAGGAATGAGCAGTTCTTC,CASSLVLAGGNRNEQFF
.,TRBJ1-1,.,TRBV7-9,TGTGCCAGCAGCTTAGAGGGGCAGAAAACTGAAGCTTTCTTT,CASSLEGQKTEAFF
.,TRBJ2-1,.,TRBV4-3,TGCGCCAGCAGCCAAGTAGTCGGGTCTCAAAGCTCCTACAATGAGCAGTTCTTC,CASSQVVGSQSSYNEQFF
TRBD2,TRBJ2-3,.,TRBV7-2,TGTGCCAGCAGCCAAAGGCAAGCGGGGGACCTTAGCACAGATACGCAGTATTTT,CASSQRQAGDLSTDTQYF
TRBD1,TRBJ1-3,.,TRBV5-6,TGTGCCAGCAGCTCGCGGGACAGGCCTGGAAACACCATATATTTT,CASSSRDRPGNTIYF
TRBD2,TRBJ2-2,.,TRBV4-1,TGCGCCAGCAGCCCAGGACTAGCGGGAAGGGTCGGGGAGCTGTTTTTT,CASSPGLAGRVGELFF
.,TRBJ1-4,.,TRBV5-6,TGTGCCAGCAGCCTACAGGGTAATGATGAAAAACTGTTTTTT,CASSLQGNDEKLFF
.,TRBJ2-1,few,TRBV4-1,TGCGCCAGCAGCCAAGCCTTCTCCCACAATGAGCAGTTCTTC,CASSQAFSHNEQFF
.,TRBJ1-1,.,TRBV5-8,TGTGCCAGCAGCTTGGCCCTTGGACATTTAAACACTGAAGCTTTCTTT,CASSLALGHLNTEAFF
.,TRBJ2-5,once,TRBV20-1,TGCAGTGCCCCCGAGGAGACCCAGTACTTC,CSAPEETQYF
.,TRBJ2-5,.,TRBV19,TGTGCCAGTAGGTTCGAAGAGACCCAGTACTTC,CASRFEETQYF
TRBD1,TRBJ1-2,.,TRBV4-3,TGCGCCAGCAGACCTACCGGACAGGTTAGGGGCTACACCTTC,CASRPTGQVRGYTF
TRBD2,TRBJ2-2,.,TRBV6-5,TGTGCCAGCAGTCTCGGGGGGTCGAACACCGGGGAGCTGTTTTTT,CASSLGGSNTGELFF
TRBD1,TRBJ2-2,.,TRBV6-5,TGTGCCAGCAGTTCCAGGACAGGGGACACCGGGGAGCTGTTTTTT,CASSSRTGDTGELFF
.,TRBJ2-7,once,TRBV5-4,TGTGCCAGCAGCGTGAGGGAGGAGTGGGAAAGTTCCGAGCAGTACTTC,CASSVREEWESSEQYF
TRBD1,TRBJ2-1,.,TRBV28,TGTGCCAGCAGTTTATCCGGGACAGCCCCCTACAATGAGCAGTTCTTC,CASSLSGTAPYNEQFF
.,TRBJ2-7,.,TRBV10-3,TGTGCCATCAGTGAACACTACTCCTACGAGCAGTACTTC,CAISEHYSYEQYF
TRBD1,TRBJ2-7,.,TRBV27,TGTGCCAGCAGTCAACCGGGGACAGCCGCGCACGAGCAGTACTTC,CASSQPGTAAHEQYF
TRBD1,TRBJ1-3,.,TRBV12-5,TGTGCTAGTGGTCCTCCGGGACAGAGAAACACCATATATTTT,CASGPPGQRNTIYF